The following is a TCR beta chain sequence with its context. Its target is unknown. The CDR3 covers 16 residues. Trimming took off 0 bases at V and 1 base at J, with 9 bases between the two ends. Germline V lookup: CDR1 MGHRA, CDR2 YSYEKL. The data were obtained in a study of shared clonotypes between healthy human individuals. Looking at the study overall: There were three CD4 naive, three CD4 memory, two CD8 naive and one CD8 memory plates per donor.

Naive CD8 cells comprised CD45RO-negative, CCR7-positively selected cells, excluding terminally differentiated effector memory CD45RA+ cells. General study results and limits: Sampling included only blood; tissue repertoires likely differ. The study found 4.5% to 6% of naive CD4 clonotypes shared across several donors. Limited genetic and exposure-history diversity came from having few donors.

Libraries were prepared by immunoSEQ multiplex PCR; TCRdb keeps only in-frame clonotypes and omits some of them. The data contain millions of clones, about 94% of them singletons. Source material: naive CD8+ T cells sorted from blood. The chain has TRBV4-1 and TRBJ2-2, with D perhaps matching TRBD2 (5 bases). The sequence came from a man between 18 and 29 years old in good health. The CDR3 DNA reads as TGCGCCAGCAGCCAAGATCGGACTCTGAACACCGGGGAGCTGTTTTTT. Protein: CASSQDRTLNTGELFF.